This TCR beta chain appears in the sequencing data of a study of CD8+CD57+ T cells in acquired aplastic anemia. In this sample, this clonotype turned up many times. Those patients picked for sequencing had displayed CD8+CD57+ cell expansion on flow cytometry. As a group, the patients uniformly had severe acquired aplastic anemia. Both TCR beta VDJ combination and CDR3 sequence profiling were carried out. Genomic DNA was the template for this profiling. TCRdb independently ran MiXCR on the reads; one entry per CDR3 protein. The sample gives about 150,000 distinct CDR3 sequences, over 50% of which show up once; 12% is in the top ten. The CDR3 runs 14 residues. The trim removed 6 bases at V and 3 bases at J, leaving 6 bases unmatched. Germline V gives CDR1 SNHLY, CDR2 FYNNEI.

The sequenced sample was sorted CD4+, CD8+, or CD8+CD57+ T cells (not recorded which) from PBMCs. This TCR derives from a human donor with aplastic anemia. The J gene is TRBJ2-7, the V gene TRBV2; TRBD2 matches 9 bases. In nucleotides, the CDR3 is TGTGCCAGCAGGGAGACTAGCGGCATCTACGAGCAGTACTTC. Translation gives CASRETSGIYEQYF. The entire variable domain, with the rest obtained from reference TRBV2 and TRBJ2-7, is as follows: EPEVTQTPSHQVTQMGQEVILRCVPISNHLYFYWYRQILGQKVEFLVSFYNNEISEKSEIFDDQFSVERPDGSNFTLKIRSTKLEDSAMYFCASRETSGIYEQYFGPGTRLTVT.